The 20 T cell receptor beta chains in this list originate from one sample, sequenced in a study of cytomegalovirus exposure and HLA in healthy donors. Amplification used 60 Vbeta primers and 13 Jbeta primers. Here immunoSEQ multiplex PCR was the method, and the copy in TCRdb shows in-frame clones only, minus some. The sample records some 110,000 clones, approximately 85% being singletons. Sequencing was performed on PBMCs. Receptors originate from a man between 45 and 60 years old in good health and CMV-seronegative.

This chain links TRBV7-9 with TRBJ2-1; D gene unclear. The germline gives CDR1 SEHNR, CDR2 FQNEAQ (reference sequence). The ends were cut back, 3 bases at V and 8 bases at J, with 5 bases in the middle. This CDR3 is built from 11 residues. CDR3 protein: CASSFSYEQFF. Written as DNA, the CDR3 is TGTGCCAGCAGCTTTTCATATGAGCAGTTCTTC.

The CDR3 DNA is TGTGCCAGTAACCTAGTCGATAGCAATCAGCCCCAGCATTTT. Its translation: CASNLVDSNQPQHF. The rearrangement uses TRBV19 and TRBJ1-5, with D unresolved. Trimming cost V 7 bases and J 0 bases, with 10 bases left between them. Germline V gene lookup returns CDR1 LNHDA and CDR2 SQIVND (reference sequence). The CDR3 contains 14 residues.

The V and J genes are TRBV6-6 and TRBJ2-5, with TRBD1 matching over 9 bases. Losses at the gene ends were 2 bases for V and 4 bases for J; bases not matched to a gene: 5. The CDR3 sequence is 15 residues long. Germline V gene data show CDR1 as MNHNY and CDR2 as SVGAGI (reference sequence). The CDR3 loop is CASSYRQGGGETQYF. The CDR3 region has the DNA TGTGCCAGCAGTTACCGACAGGGGGGGGGAGAGACCCAGTACTTC.

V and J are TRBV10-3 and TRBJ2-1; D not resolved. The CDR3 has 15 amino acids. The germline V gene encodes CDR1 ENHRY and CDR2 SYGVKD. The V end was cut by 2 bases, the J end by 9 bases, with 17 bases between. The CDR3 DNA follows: TGTGCCATCAGTGAGGTTAGTAGGCGGCGTGGTGAGCAGTTCTTC. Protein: CAISEVSRRRGEQFF.

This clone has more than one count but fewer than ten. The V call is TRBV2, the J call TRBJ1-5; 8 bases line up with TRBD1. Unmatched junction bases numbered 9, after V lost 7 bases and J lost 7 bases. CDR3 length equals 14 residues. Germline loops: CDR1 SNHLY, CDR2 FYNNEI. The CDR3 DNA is TGTGCCAGCACCCCGGACAGGGACTCCCAGCCCCAGCATTTT. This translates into CASTPDRDSQPQHF.

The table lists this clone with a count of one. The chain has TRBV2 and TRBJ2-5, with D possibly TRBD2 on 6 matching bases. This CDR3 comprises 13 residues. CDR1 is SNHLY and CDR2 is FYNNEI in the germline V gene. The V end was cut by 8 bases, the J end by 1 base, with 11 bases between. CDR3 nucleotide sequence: TGTGCCAGCGTGAAGCGGGTCCAAGAGACCCAGTACTTC. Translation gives CASVKRVQETQYF.

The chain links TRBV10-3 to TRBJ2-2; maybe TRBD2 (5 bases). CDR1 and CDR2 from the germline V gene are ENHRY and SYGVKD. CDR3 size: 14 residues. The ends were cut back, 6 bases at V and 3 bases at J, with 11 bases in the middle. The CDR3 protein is CAIRVLEDTGELFF. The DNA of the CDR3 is TGTGCCATCAGGGTACTGGAGGACACCGGGGAGCTGTTTTTT.

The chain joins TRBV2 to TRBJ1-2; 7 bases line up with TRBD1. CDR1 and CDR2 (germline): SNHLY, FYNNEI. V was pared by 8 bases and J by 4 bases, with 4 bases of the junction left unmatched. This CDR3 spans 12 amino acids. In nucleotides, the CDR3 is TGTGCCAGCGGGACAGAACCCTATGGCTACACCTTC. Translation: CASGTEPYGYTF.

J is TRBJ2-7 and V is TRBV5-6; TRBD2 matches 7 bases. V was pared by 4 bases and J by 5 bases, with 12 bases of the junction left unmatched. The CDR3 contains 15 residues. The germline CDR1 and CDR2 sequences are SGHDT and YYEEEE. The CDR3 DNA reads TGTGCCAGCAGCCCCTTGAGGGAGGGTTTGAACGAGCAGTACTTC. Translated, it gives CASSPLREGLNEQYF.

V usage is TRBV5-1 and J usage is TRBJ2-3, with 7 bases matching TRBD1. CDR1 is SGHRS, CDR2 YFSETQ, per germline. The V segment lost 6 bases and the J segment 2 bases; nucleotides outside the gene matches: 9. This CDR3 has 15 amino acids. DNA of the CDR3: TGCGCCAGCATGAGTTCAGGACAGGTCACAGATACGCAGTATTTT. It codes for CASMSSGQVTDTQYF.

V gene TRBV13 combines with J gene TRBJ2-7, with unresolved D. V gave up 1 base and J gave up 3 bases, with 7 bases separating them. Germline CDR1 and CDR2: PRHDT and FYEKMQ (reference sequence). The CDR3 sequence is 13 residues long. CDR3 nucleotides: TGTGCCAGCAGCTTAGCAGGTGTCTACGAGCAGTACTTC. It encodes CASSLAGVYEQYF. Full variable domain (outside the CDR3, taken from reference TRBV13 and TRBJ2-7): AAGVIQSPRHLIKEKRETATLKCYPIPRHDTVYWYQQGPGQDPQFLISFYEKMQSDKGSIPDRFSAQQFSDYHSELNMSSLELGDSALYFCASSLAGVYEQYFGPGTRLTVT.

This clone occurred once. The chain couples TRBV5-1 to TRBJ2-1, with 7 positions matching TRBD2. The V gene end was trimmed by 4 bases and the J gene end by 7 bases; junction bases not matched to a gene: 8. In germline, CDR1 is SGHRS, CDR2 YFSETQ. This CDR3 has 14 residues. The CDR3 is CASSVSGTRNEQFF. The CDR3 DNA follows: TGCGCCAGCAGCGTCAGCGGGACCCGTAATGAGCAGTTCTTC.

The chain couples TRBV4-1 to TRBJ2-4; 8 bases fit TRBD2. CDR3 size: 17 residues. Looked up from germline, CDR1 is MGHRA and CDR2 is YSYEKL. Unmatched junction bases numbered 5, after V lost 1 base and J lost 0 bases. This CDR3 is CASSQGGLERAKNIQYF. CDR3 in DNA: TGCGCCAGCAGCCAAGGGGGACTAGAAAGAGCCAAAAACATTCAGTACTTC.

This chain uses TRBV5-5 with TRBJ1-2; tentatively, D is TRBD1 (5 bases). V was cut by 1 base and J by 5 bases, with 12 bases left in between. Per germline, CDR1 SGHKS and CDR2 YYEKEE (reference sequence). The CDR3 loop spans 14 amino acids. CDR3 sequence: CASSLQGASYGYTF. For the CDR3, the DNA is TGTGCCAGCAGCTTGCAAGGGGCTTCTTATGGCTACACCTTC.

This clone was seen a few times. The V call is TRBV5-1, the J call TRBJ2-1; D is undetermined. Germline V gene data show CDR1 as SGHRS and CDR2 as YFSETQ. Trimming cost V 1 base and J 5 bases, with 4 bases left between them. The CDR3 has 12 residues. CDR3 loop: CASSLQDNEQFF. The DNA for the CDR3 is TGCGCCAGCAGCTTGCAGGACAATGAGCAGTTCTTC.

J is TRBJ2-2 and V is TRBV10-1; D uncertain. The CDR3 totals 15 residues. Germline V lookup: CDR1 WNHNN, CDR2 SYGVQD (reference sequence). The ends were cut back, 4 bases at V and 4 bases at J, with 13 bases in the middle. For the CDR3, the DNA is TGCGCCAGCAGTGTCCGCGGCCCTCTCACCGGGGAGCTGTTTTTT. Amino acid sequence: CASSVRGPLTGELFF.

CDR3 region: CASSRWTVNTEAFF. The CDR3 DNA is TGTGCCAGCAGCAGGTGGACAGTGAACACTGAAGCTTTCTTT. The V gene is TRBV7-6, the J gene TRBJ1-1; possible D gene TRBD1, 6 bases. The CDR3 is 14 residues long. The ends were cut back, 5 bases at V and 0 bases at J, with 10 bases in the middle. Germline V CDR1 and CDR2: SGHVS, FNYEAQ.

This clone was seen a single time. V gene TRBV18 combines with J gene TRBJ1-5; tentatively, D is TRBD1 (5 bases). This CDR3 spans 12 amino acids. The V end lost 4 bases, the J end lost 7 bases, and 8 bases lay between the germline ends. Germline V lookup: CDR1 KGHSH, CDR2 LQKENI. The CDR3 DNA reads TGTGCCAGCTCACAGGGGCGACAGCCCCAGCATTTT. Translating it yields CASSQGRQPQHF.

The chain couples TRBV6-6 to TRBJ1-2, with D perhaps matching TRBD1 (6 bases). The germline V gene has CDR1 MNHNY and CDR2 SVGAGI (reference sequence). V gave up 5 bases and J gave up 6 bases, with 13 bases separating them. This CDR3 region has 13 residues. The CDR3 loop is CASSLTGGNGYTF. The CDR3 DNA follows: TGTGCCAGCAGTCTGACAGGCGGTAATGGCTACACCTTC.

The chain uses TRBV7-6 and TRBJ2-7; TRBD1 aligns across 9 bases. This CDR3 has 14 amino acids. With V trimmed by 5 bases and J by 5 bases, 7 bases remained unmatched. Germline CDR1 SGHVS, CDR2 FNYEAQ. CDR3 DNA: TGTGCCAGCAGCGAAAGGACAGGGGCCCACGAGCAGTACTTC. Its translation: CASSERTGAHEQYF.